The T cell receptor (beta chain) described here comes from a study of shared clonotypes between healthy human individuals (dated by TCRdb to the early 2020s). At the level of the whole study: Three men and a couple of women, aged 18 to 49 years, made up the cohort. Per donor, three plates each were used for CD4 naive and CD4 memory, two for CD8 naive, and one for CD8 memory. To estimate repertoire size and how much clonotypes are shared between individuals, the study performed deep sequencing of blood TCR repertoires from a few healthy adults. To increase sequencing depth and limit assay-specific biases, different laboratories used diverse techniques to prepare libraries and sequence TCR repertoires. Between about 0.85 and 9.5 billion PBMCs per donor were obtained by leukapheresis.

Turning to this clone: Its antigen specificity is not known. No qualities accompany the bases; no much larger clone lies one base away. Distinct nucleotide sequences in the sample also encode this CDR3.

CD8 naive samples were obtained by positive selection for CCR7 among CD45RO-negative cells, yielding a CD45RA+CCR7+ population from which TemRA cells were excluded. The donors were healthy, HIV-negative adults who had no recently reported acute infections or vaccinations. All donors were Caucasian adults living in Nashville, Tennessee, USA. After blood collection by leukapheresis, PBMCs were isolated using Ficoll-Histopaque density gradient centrifugation and then cryopreserved in the vapor phase of liquid nitrogen. Purity and quantity of every magnetically sorted T cell population were checked by analytical flow cytometry. Each sorted fraction had its genomic DNA isolated and then quantified by UV absorbance on a Nanodrop 2000c. The full study reports these points: Compared with non-shared clonotypes, clonotypes shared by all four sorted-subset donors had higher generation probabilities. Sampling was restricted to blood, and TCR repertoires in tissues likely differ from the TCR repertoires found in blood. Incomplete sequencing was indicated by rarefaction of sorted-subset datasets, despite the large sequencing depth. Because the study included a small number of donors, the genetic and exposure-history diversity represented was limited. Approximately 4.8% of naive CD4, roughly 3.6% of naive CD8, approximately 2.2% of memory CD4, and around 0.4% of memory CD8 clonotypes were shared across several donors. Based on pairwise subsampling, the degree of clonotype sharing among donors was expected to be affected by sequencing depth. Naive subsets generally had larger estimated clonotype richness than memory subsets did.

Looking up the germline V gene (reference sequence) yields CDR1 SEHNR and CDR2 FQNEAQ. CDR3 length: 11 amino acids, cysteine to phenylalanine. Here the CDR3 DNA is all that survives: 33 bases in frame from base 1. Here V drops 5 bases and J drops 7 bases, and the junction holds 2 bases not matched to any gene. Using the deep immunoSEQ assay, multiplex PCR amplified TCR CDR3 regions from genomic DNA. For each cell subset, the extracted genomic DNA was distributed evenly across all wells of several immunoSEQ 96-well plates, and each plate served as one replicate. Each replicate PCR for sorted subsets received about 0.2 ug genomic DNA, equal to 30,000 or so T cell genomes. Purified libraries were measured with a Qubit 3.0 fluorometer, size-checked on a Bioanalyzer 2100, and measured again with the KAPA Library Quantification kit. A separate single-read 150-cycle Illumina NextSeq 550 flow cell was used to sequence each immunoSEQ 96-well plate. The paper's data handling went like this. Because the immunoSEQ output included only junctional sequences and no quality scores, the filtering could not be the same as the filtering used for full-length reads. Sequences were annotated with PyIR, a Python wrapper for IgBLAST v1.9, and V/J genes and CDR3 were assigned using IMGT germline references. Any read was removed if the V/J assignment was weak (E-value above 1e-6), the CDR3 was missing, or the read contained stop codons, out-of-frame junctions, or ambiguous translated residues. V3J clonotypes were defined as sequences sharing the same inferred V gene, J gene, and CDR3 amino acid sequence. To compute the percentage overlap between repertoires, the number of shared unique clonotypes was divided by the size of the smaller repertoire. Richness of each repertoire was evaluated using RTK rarefaction, the Chao1 estimator, and Recon v2.1 estimates of unobserved clonotypes. Generation probabilities for all TCRbeta clonotypes obtained by the gDNA method from several donors were computed using OLGA. As stored in TCRdb, this immuneACCESS dataset retains in-frame rearrangements with V and J assigned. A fraction of the clones does not appear; measured against another copy, unresolved V genes explain less than half of the discrepancy, and the remainder lacks a known reason. That table supplies the V and J calls and clone size; D and trimming were determined from the DNA. This sample holds 2 million or so clones; 85% to 95% were observed only once. The biggest ten clones account for roughly 1% of the sample.

This clonotype was sampled from a man aged 18 to 29 in good health. Source material: naive CD8+ T cells sorted from blood. The intended sense of this specimen's cell subset or site label: CD45RA+CCR7+. The rearrangement combines TRBV7-9 with TRBJ2-7; TRBD2 aligns with 7 central bases. CDR3 protein: CASSPGREQYF. Read as DNA, the sequence is TGTGCCAGCAGCCCCGGGAGGGAGCAGTACTTC.